The 22 T cell receptor beta chains below were found in one sample sequenced in a study of Graves' ophthalmopathy and Graves' hyperthyroidism. Scientists amplified the TCR beta CDR3 regions from RNA transcripts. First-round RT-PCR relied on HTBI primers, and a second-round multiplex PCR came next. TCRdb used MiXCR to reprocess the multiplex PCR reads, holding one entry per CDR3 protein. The data contain about 740,000 distinct CDR3 sequences, 40% of them seen just once; the ten biggest clones take up roughly 45%. The sample was peripheral blood. Receptor source: an adult man with Graves' ophthalmopathy.

This clonotype was seen repeatedly, ten times or more. V usage is TRBV20-1 and J usage is TRBJ1-6; D is ambiguous. V lost 3 bases, J lost 11 bases, and 2 bases lay in between. CDR1 is DFQATT, CDR2 SNEGSKA, per germline (reference sequence). This CDR3 comprises 9 residues. This CDR3 is CSASAPLHF. CDR3 coding DNA: TGCAGTGCTAGTGCACCCCTCCACTTT.

The rearrangement uses TRBV25-1 and TRBJ2-2; the D gene is possibly TRBD2 (5 bases). This CDR3 is built from 16 residues. From germline, CDR1 is MGHDK and CDR2 SYGVNS. V was trimmed by 5 bases and J by 3 bases, leaving 16 bases between them. The CDR3 reads CASSYSISAYTGELFF. In DNA, the CDR3 is TGTGCCAGCAGTTACTCGATTAGCGCTTACACCGGGGAGCTGTTTTTT.

This clonotype was found a few times. The chain is built from TRBV5-4 and TRBJ1-2; D unresolved. This CDR3 is built from 14 residues. V dropped 4 bases and J dropped 8 bases, with 18 bases sitting between them. CDR1 SGHNT and CDR2 YYREEE come from the germline V gene (reference sequence). The CDR3 sequence is CASSPREGLKGYTF. The CDR3 coding sequence is TGTGCCAGCAGCCCTAGGGAGGGTTTAAAGGGCTACACCTTC.

The chain couples TRBV11-2 to TRBJ1-2, with a weak D call TRBD1 (5 bases). The germline V gene encodes CDR1 SGHAT and CDR2 FQNNGV. V was trimmed by 0 bases and J by 4 bases, leaving 12 bases between them. CDR3 length equals 15 residues. The CDR3 DNA reads TGTGCCAGCAGCTTAGATATTCGGGGGAGCTATGGCTACACCTTC. Protein: CASSLDIRGSYGYTF.

This rearrangement joins TRBV7-3 to TRBJ1-2; D perhaps matches TRBD1 (5 bases). This CDR3 is built from 15 residues. CDR1 and CDR2 from the germline V gene are SGHTA and FQGTGA. V dropped 5 bases and J dropped 4 bases, with 17 bases sitting between them. Written as DNA, the CDR3 is TGTGCCAGCAGCCAAACTACCCCGGGGGGCTATGGCTACACCTTC. Its translation: CASSQTTPGGYGYTF.

This clonotype showed up many times. The chain links TRBV5-5 to TRBJ2-5; TRBD1 aligns across 9 bases. The CDR3 spans 16 residues. The junction had 8 bases not matched to a gene; V was cut back by 4 bases and J by 1 base. The germline gives CDR1 SGHKS, CDR2 YYEKEE (reference sequence). The CDR3 coding sequence is TGTGCCAGCAGCAGACGGACAGGGGCACGCCAAGAGACCCAGTACTTC. This translates into CASSRRTGARQETQYF.

The chain employs TRBV20-1 and TRBJ2-1; D tentatively reads TRBD1 or TRBD2 (7 bases each). In germline, CDR1 is DFQATT, CDR2 SNEGSKA (reference sequence). Trimming left V 8 bases short and J 5 bases short, with 19 bases between. This CDR3 is built from 14 residues. CDR3 in amino acids: CSQGGGSLDNEQFF. CDR3 nucleotide sequence: TGCAGTCAGGGGGGCGGGAGTTTGGACAATGAGCAGTTCTTC.

The chain is built from TRBV7-2 and TRBJ2-5; a weak D match, TRBD2 (6 bases). CDR3 length: 16 residues. The ends were cut back, 8 bases at V and 4 bases at J, with 23 bases in the middle. Per germline, CDR1 SGHTA and CDR2 FQGNSA. The CDR3 loop is CASSNQGGANGETQYF. The CDR3 DNA is TGTGCCAGCTCAAACCAGGGCGGGGCGAACGGAGAGACCCAGTACTTC.

This clonotype has a single count. The chain employs TRBV24-1 and TRBJ1-5; the D gene is possibly TRBD1 (6 bases). Germline CDR1 reads KGHDR; CDR2 reads SFDVKD. The CDR3 runs 13 residues. Trimming stripped 12 bases from V and 11 bases from J, with 22 bases between. The CDR3 spells CAGSPQGPGAQHF. The CDR3 DNA follows: TGTGCCGGCAGCCCCCAGGGACCAGGGGCCCAGCATTTT.

This clonotype was seen a few times. This may be a read error: a much more frequent sequence differs by one nucleotide. V and J are TRBV6-1 and TRBJ1-1; D remains unclear. CDR3 length: 12 residues. V was clipped by 6 bases and J by 2 bases, with 7 bases between them. Germline V CDR1 and CDR2: MNHNS, SASEGT. This CDR3 is CASRVVNTEAFF. DNA of the CDR3: TGTGCCAGCAGGGTAGTAAACACTGAAGCTTTCTTT.

This clonotype has just one count. The chain combines TRBV29-1 with TRBJ1-1; perhaps TRBD1 as D (6 bases). Trimming took 8 bases from V and 0 from J, leaving 13 bases between them. This CDR3 has 13 amino acids. CDR1 is SQVTM and CDR2 is ANQGSEA in the germline V gene. The CDR3 protein is CSSRTAMNTEAFF. As DNA, the CDR3 is TGCAGCTCGCGGACAGCGATGAACACTGAAGCTTTCTTT. Complete variable domain (other parts from reference TRBV29-1 and TRBJ1-1): SAVISQKPSRDICQRGTSLTIQCQVDSQVTMMFWYRQQPGQSLTLIATANQGSEATYESGFVIDKFPISRPNLTFSTLTVSNMSPEDSSIYLCSSRTAMNTEAFFGQGTRLTVV.

The chain combines TRBV19 with TRBJ1-5, with TRBD1 as a possible D gene (6 bases). CDR3 length: 14 amino acids. CDR1 is LNHDA and CDR2 is SQIVND in the germline V gene (reference sequence). The V end lost 3 bases, the J end lost 4 bases, and 10 bases lay between the germline ends. Here the CDR3 reads CASSMQQGNQPQHF. CDR3 nucleotide sequence: TGTGCCAGTAGTATGCAACAGGGAAATCAGCCCCAGCATTTT.

This clonotype has ten or more counts. V usage is TRBV7-9 and J usage is TRBJ2-7; 8 nucleotides agree with TRBD1. Germline CDR1 reads SEHNR; CDR2 reads FQNEAQ (reference sequence). Trimming at V came to 5 bases and at J to 5 bases, leaving 8 bases not matched to a gene. This CDR3 region has 14 residues. The CDR3 protein is CASSPADRVHEQYF. The DNA for the CDR3 is TGTGCCAGCAGCCCAGCGGACAGGGTCCACGAGCAGTACTTC.

This rearrangement joins TRBV2 to TRBJ2-7; TRBD1 is a possible D gene (6 bases). Germline values: CDR1 SNHLY, CDR2 FYNNEI. The V end was cut by 2 bases, the J end by 3 bases, with 8 bases between. The CDR3 loop spans 13 amino acids. CDR3 DNA sequence: TGTGCCAGCAGTGAATGGGACATCTACGAGCAGTACTTC. This encodes CASSEWDIYEQYF.

The V and J genes are TRBV2 and TRBJ2-2; D perhaps matches TRBD2 (5 bases). This CDR3 contains 14 residues. CDR1 SNHLY and CDR2 FYNNEI come from the germline V gene. Between the trimmed V and J ends, which lost 7 bases and 5 bases, there was a span of 14 bases. The CDR3 reads CASTRGRSTGELFF. The CDR3 DNA follows: TGTGCCAGCACGCGCGGGCGAAGTACCGGGGAGCTGTTTTTT.

The V gene is TRBV4-2, the J gene TRBJ2-7, with D possibly being TRBD1 (6 bases). Trimming removed 2 bases from V and 1 base from J, with 9 bases in between. The CDR3 extends over 14 amino acids. The germline V gene encodes CDR1 LGHNA and CDR2 YNFKEQ. The CDR3 loop reads CASSQRTGSYEQYF. CDR3 sequence (DNA): TGTGCCAGCAGCCAACGCACAGGGTCCTACGAGCAGTACTTC.

This clonotype was seen a few times. The rearrangement links TRBV7-9 to TRBJ1-5; D is ambiguous. V lost 2 bases and J 8 bases, leaving 7 bases between the germline ends. This CDR3 region has 12 residues. The germline V gene encodes CDR1 SEHNR and CDR2 FQNEAQ (reference sequence). CDR3 in amino acids: CASSLTEEPQHF. In DNA form, the CDR3 reads TGTGCCAGCAGCTTAACGGAGGAGCCCCAGCATTTT.

At least ten counts were recorded for this clonotype. The V and J genes are TRBV2 and TRBJ1-1; no definite D call. Germline CDR1 SNHLY, CDR2 FYNNEI. V was clipped by 9 bases and J by 6 bases, with 14 bases between them. The CDR3 is 12 amino acids. CDR3 residues: CASLLAVPEAFF. The CDR3 coding sequence is TGTGCCAGTCTCCTCGCGGTCCCTGAAGCTTTCTTT.

As concerns this clonotype: A much larger clone differs from this one at a single base, so this may be a read error. J is TRBJ2-5 and V is TRBV2; D call uncertain. V was pared by 5 bases and J by 1 base, with 11 bases between. Germline V gives CDR1 SNHLY, CDR2 FYNNEI. The CDR3 has 14 amino acids. CDR3 residues: CASSTWISQETQYF. The CDR3 nucleotides are TGTGCCAGCAGTACTTGGATCAGCCAAGAGACCCAGTACTTC.

The rearrangement links TRBV24-1 to TRBJ1-5, with TRBD1 matching over 8 bases. There are 15 residues in the CDR3. Trimming cost V 12 bases and J 6 bases; bases outside gene matches: 15. Germline CDR1 is KGHDR and CDR2 is SFDVKD. Here the CDR3 reads CAWRELGQGGQPQHF. CDR3 sequence (DNA): TGTGCCTGGAGGGAACTAGGACAGGGCGGTCAGCCCCAGCATTTT.

This clonotype was detected ten times or more. In DNA form, the CDR3 reads TGTGCCAGCAGCCGACAGGGGATCAATCAGCCCCAGCATTTT. Protein sequence: CASSRQGINQPQHF. The genes are TRBV5-6 and TRBJ1-5; TRBD1 matches at 8 bases. The CDR3 spans 14 residues. Germline values: CDR1 SGHDT, CDR2 YYEEEE. V shed 4 bases and J 3 bases; nucleotides not matched to a gene: 3. Using reference TRBV5-6 and TRBJ1-5 for the parts outside the CDR3, the full variable domain is DAGVTQSPTHLIKTRGQQVTLRCSPKSGHDTVSWYQQALGQGPQFIFQYYEEEERQRGNFPDRFSGHQFPNYSSELNVNALLLGDSALYLCASSRQGINQPQHFGDGTRLSIL.

This clonotype was recorded once. The rearrangement joins TRBV5-5 to TRBJ2-7; D may be TRBD1 (5 bases). Germline lookup yields CDR1 SGHKS and CDR2 YYEKEE (reference sequence). This CDR3 spans 13 amino acids. With 6 bases removed from V and 3 bases from J, the gap between germline ends came to 13 bases. CDR3 region: CASTPWGGYEQYF. In DNA form, the CDR3 reads TGTGCCAGCACCCCCTGGGGCGGCTACGAGCAGTACTTC.